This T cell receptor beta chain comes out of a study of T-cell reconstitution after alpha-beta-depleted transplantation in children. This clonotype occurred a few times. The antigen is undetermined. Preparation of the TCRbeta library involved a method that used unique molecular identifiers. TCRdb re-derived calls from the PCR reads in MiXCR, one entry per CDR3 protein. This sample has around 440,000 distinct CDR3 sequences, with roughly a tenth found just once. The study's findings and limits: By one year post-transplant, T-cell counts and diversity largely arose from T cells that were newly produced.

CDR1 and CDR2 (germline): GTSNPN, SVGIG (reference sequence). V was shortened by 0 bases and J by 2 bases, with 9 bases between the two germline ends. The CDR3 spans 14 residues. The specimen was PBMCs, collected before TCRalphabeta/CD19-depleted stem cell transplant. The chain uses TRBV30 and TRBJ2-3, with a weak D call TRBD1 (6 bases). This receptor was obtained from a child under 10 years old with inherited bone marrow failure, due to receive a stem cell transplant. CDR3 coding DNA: TGTGCCTGGAGTGTACAGGGAGACACAGATACGCAGTATTTT. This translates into CAWSVQGDTDTQYF.